In its sample, the clone carrying this T cell receptor (beta chain) was seen many times. Its antigen is as yet unknown. The data belong to a study of liver allograft versus peripheral blood T cells. At the level of the study: The study compared liver allograft T cell receptor repertoires against peripheral blood repertoires of liver transplant recipients.

V dropped 1 base and J dropped 3 bases, with 7 bases sitting between them. CDR1 is SGHTA, CDR2 FQGTGA, per germline. This CDR3 contains 15 residues. TCRdb ran MiXCR on the reads and lists one entry per CDR3 protein. The repertoire holds about 8,400 distinct CDR3 sequences, with roughly a sixth as singletons. Study-wide points: Reportedly, the T cell receptor repertoires present inside liver allografts differed from those in peripheral blood.

The chain combines TRBV7-3 with TRBJ1-6; D is uncertain. The source of this sequence is a human patient who had a liver transplant. Some T cells may be supplied by the graft donor. CDR3 sequence: CASSLMGFYNSPLHF. DNA of the CDR3: TGTGCCAGCAGCTTAATGGGGTTCTATAATTCACCCCTCCACTTT.